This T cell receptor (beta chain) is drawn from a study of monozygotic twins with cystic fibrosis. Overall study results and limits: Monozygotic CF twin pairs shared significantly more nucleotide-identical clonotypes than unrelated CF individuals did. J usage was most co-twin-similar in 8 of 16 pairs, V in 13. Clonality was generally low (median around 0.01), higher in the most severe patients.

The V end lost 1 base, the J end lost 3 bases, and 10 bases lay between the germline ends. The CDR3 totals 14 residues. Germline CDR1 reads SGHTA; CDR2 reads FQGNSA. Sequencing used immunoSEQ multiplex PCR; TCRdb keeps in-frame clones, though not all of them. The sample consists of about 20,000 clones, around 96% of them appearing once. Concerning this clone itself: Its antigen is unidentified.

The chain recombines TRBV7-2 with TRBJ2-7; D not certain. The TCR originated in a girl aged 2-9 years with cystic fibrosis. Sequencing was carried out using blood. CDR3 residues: CASSLVVVSYEQYF. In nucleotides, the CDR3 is TGTGCCAGCAGCTTAGTGGTAGTCAGCTACGAGCAGTACTTC.